These 20 T cell receptor beta chains share one sample of origin, sequenced in a study of blood T cell repertoires in COVID-19. Assay: immunoSEQ multiplex PCR; the TCRdb copy retains only in-frame clones and omits some. The sample carries some 200,000 clones, approximately 94% recorded once. Material: peripheral blood. These receptors came from a man aged 25-45 years with COVID-19, enrolled during active disease.

The chain has TRBV6-6 and TRBJ2-1; 7 bases agree with TRBD1. The CDR3 runs 15 residues. The V gene end was trimmed by 5 bases and the J gene end by 1 base; junction bases not matched to a gene: 5. Germline V gene data show CDR1 as MNHNY and CDR2 as SVGAGI (reference sequence). The CDR3 DNA is TGTGCCAGCAGTGAGGGACAGCGGTCCTACAATGAGCAGTTCTTC. Translation: CASSEGQRSYNEQFF.

The CDR3 DNA sequence: TGTGCCAGCAGCCGAGACAGCAGCTCCTACAATGAGCAGTTCTTC. It yields the protein CASSRDSSSYNEQFF. This rearrangement joins TRBV9 to TRBJ2-1; possible D gene TRBD1, 5 bases. The germline V gene encodes CDR1 SGDLS and CDR2 YYNGEE. Deletions cut 4 bases from V and 0 bases from J, with 11 bases between. This CDR3 is built from 15 residues.

The chain links TRBV25-1 to TRBJ1-2; D is possibly TRBD1 (5 bases). Trimming cost V 4 bases and J 4 bases, with 13 bases left between them. Germline CDR1 and CDR2: MGHDK and SYGVNS. The CDR3 sequence is 14 residues long. The chain's CDR3 is CASSGRGAVYGYTF. CDR3 bases: TGTGCCAGCAGTGGGCGGGGCGCCGTCTATGGCTACACCTTC.

The CDR3 region has the DNA TGTGCCAGCAGTGAAATTGGGGGGAACTATGGCTACACCTTC. The encoded protein is CASSEIGGNYGYTF. The genes are TRBV6-1 and TRBJ1-2; perhaps TRBD1 as D (5 bases). V was clipped by 2 bases and J by 2 bases, with 9 bases between them. This CDR3 region has 14 residues. CDR1 is MNHNS, CDR2 SASEGT, per germline.

The chain links TRBV15 to TRBJ1-4, with D tentatively TRBD1 (5 bases). In germline, CDR1 is LNHNV, CDR2 YYDKDF (reference sequence). There are 15 residues in the CDR3. Trimming shortened V by 9 bases and J by 3 bases, and 17 bases separated the two germline ends. The CDR3 here is CATTNGGPANEKLFF. CDR3 coding DNA: TGTGCCACAACCAACGGGGGTCCGGCTAATGAAAAACTGTTTTTT.

V usage is TRBV5-4 and J usage is TRBJ1-4; TRBD1 is a possible D gene (6 bases). Germline lookup yields CDR1 SGHNT and CDR2 YYREEE (reference sequence). The CDR3 totals 15 residues. Trimming removed 0 bases at V and 4 bases at J, with 10 bases between. The chain's CDR3 is CASSLGQAVNEKLFF. CDR3 in DNA: TGTGCCAGCAGCTTGGGACAGGCAGTTAATGAAAAACTGTTTTTT. The full variable domain, its missing parts supplied by reference TRBV5-4 and TRBJ1-4, is ETGVTQSPTHLIKTRGQQVTLRCSSQSGHNTVSWYQQALGQGPQFIFQYYREEENGRGNFPPRFSGLQFPNYSSELNVNALELDDSALYLCASSLGQAVNEKLFFGSGTQLSVL.

The chain combines TRBV4-2 with TRBJ2-5; 9 nucleotides line up with TRBD2. The CDR3 loop spans 16 amino acids. Germline V gene sequence: CDR1 LGHNA, CDR2 YNFKEQ. V shed 3 bases, J shed 2 bases, and the junction held 7 bases outside the gene matches. CDR3 protein: CASSHAQRGEQETQYF. DNA of the CDR3: TGTGCCAGCAGCCACGCTCAGCGGGGGGAACAAGAGACCCAGTACTTC.

The chain recombines TRBV19 with TRBJ1-5; TRBD1 might be the D (6 bases). Trimming cost V 3 bases and J 1 base, with 16 bases left between them. The CDR3 covers 17 residues. CDR1 is LNHDA and CDR2 is SQIVND in the germline V gene (reference sequence). The CDR3 reads CASSIWVGQGSNQPQHF. DNA for the CDR3: TGTGCCAGTAGTATCTGGGTCGGGCAGGGGAGCAATCAGCCCCAGCATTTT.

The chain recombines TRBV9 with TRBJ2-3; 8 bases map to TRBD2. V lost 0 bases and J lost 2; bases outside the gene matches: 5. The germline V gene has CDR1 SGDLS and CDR2 YYNGEE. The CDR3 is 16 amino acids. The CDR3 nucleotides are TGTGCCAGCAGCGTAGTTGCGGGGGGCCTCACAGATACGCAGTATTTT. It translates to CASSVVAGGLTDTQYF.

The chain is built from TRBV30 and TRBJ2-1, with TRBD2 identical over 9 bases. The germline gives CDR1 GTSNPN, CDR2 SVGIG (reference sequence). J was trimmed by 2 bases and V by 4 bases; bases with no gene match: 3. The length of the CDR3 is 14 residues. As DNA, the CDR3 is TGTGCCTGGACTAGCGGGATTACCTACAATGAGCAGTTCTTC. Translation gives CAWTSGITYNEQFF.

The rearrangement uses TRBV4-1 and TRBJ2-3; TRBD2 aligns across 14 bases. This CDR3 has 15 amino acids. Germline values: CDR1 MGHRA, CDR2 YSYEKL. Trimming at V came to 5 bases and at J to 4 bases, leaving 2 bases not matched to a gene. The CDR3 is CASSSGLAGADTQYF. CDR3 DNA: TGCGCCAGCAGCTCGGGACTAGCGGGGGCAGATACGCAGTATTTT.

The V call is TRBV5-6, the J call TRBJ2-2; possibly TRBD2 for D (6 bases). The CDR3 is 17 amino acids. Germline CDR1 reads SGHDT; CDR2 reads YYEEEE. V lost 4 bases and J 7 bases, leaving 23 bases between the germline ends. CDR3 sequence (DNA): TGTGCCAGCAGCCCGGTGGAGGGGCGAGTCGGTAGCGGGGAGCTGTTTTTT. It codes for CASSPVEGRVGSGELFF.

In its sample, this clone was seen a few times. This chain links TRBV6-6 with TRBJ2-7; the match to TRBD1 covers 8 bases. The junction had 5 bases not matched to a gene; V was cut back by 7 bases and J by 0 bases. CDR3 length: 14 residues. CDR1 and CDR2 (germline): MNHNY, SVGAGI (reference sequence). The CDR3 loop is CASNRDRHSYEQYF. CDR3 DNA sequence: TGTGCCAGCAACCGGGACAGGCACTCCTACGAGCAGTACTTC.

The rearrangement uses TRBV5-4 and TRBJ2-2; the D gene is possibly TRBD2 (5 bases). V lost 4 bases and J lost 3, with 13 bases in between. The CDR3 loop spans 15 amino acids. Per the germline V gene, CDR1 is SGHNT and CDR2 is YYREEE (reference sequence). As DNA, the CDR3 is TGTGCCAGCAGCCAGACTAACTCTTACACCGGGGAGCTGTTTTTT. Translating it yields CASSQTNSYTGELFF.

The chain links TRBV23-1 to TRBJ1-3; a possible D gene is TRBD1 (5 bases). TRBV23-1 is sorted into the ORF group, with uncertain function. The V end lost 0 bases, the J end lost 2 bases, and 14 bases lay between the germline ends. The CDR3 runs to 17 residues. CDR3 residues: CASSQSRGGEPGNTIYF. The CDR3 bases are TGCGCCAGCAGTCAATCCCGGGGGGGGGAACCTGGAAACACCATATATTTT.

The rearrangement uses TRBV19 and TRBJ2-6; no reliable D call. Germline-derived CDR1 and CDR2 are LNHDA and SQIVND (reference sequence). This CDR3 spans 14 amino acids. V was clipped by 5 bases and J by 1 base, with 6 bases between them. The CDR3 DNA reads TGTGCCAGTAGTTCTCTGTCTGGGGCCAACGTCCTGACTTTC. Its translation: CASSSLSGANVLTF.

This clone was detected only once. The chain is built from TRBV18 and TRBJ2-2; a weak D match, TRBD2 (6 bases). Deletions cut 6 bases from V and 4 bases from J, with 12 bases between. There are 14 residues in the CDR3. CDR1 and CDR2 (germline): KGHSH, LQKENI. CDR3 coding DNA: TGTGCCAGCTCGCCAAAGGGAGGCACCGGGGAGCTGTTTTTT. The encoded protein is CASSPKGGTGELFF.

The chain uses TRBV19 and TRBJ2-7; TRBD1 matches 9 bases. The CDR3 loop spans 12 amino acids. Germline V CDR1 and CDR2: LNHDA, SQIVND (reference sequence). The trim removed 8 bases at V and 6 bases at J, leaving 5 bases unmatched. For the CDR3, the DNA is TGTGCCAGTTCGGGACAGGGTGGCGAGCAGTACTTC. Its protein is CASSGQGGEQYF.

The V gene is TRBV3-1 (or the pseudogene TRBV3-2), the J gene TRBJ1-6; D ambiguous. V was pared by 4 bases and J by 6 bases, with 13 bases between. The CDR3 length is 15 residues. Germline V CDR1 and CDR2: LGHDT, YNNKEL (reference sequence). The DNA for the CDR3 is TGTGCCAGCAGCCCGAGCACCGACTTTAATTCACCCCTCCACTTT. Amino acid sequence: CASSPSTDFNSPLHF.

The V gene is TRBV18, the J gene TRBJ1-3; D not resolved. V lost 0 bases and J lost 0, with 9 bases in between. The CDR3 loop spans 16 amino acids. Germline V gene data show CDR1 as KGHSH and CDR2 as LQKENI. CDR3 region: CASSPPAGYSGNTIYF. DNA for the CDR3: TGTGCCAGCTCACCACCTGCAGGATACTCTGGAAACACCATATATTTT.